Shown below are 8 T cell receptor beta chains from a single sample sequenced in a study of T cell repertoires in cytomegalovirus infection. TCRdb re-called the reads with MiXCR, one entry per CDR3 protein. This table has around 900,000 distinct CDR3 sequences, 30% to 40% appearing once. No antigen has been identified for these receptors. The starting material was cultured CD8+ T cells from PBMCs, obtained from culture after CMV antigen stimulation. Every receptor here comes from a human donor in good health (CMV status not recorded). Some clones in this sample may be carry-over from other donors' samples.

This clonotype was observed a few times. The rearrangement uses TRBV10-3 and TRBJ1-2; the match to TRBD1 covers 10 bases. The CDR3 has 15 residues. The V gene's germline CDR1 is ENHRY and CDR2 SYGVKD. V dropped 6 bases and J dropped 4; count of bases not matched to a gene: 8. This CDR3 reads CAISARDRGVYGYTF. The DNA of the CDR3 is TGTGCCATCAGCGCCCGGGACAGGGGTGTCTATGGCTACACCTTC.

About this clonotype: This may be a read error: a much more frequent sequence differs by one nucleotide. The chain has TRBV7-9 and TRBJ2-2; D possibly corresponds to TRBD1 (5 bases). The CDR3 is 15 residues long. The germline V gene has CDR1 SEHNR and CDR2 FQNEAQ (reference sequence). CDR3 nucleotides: TGTGCCAACAGCTCCAGGACACCGAACACCGGGGAGCTGTTTTTT. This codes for CANSSRTPNTGELFF. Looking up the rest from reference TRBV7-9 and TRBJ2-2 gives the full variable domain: DTGVSQNPRHKITKRGQNVTFRCDPISEHNRLYWYRQTLGQGPEFLTYFQNEAQLEKSRLLSDRFSAERPKGSFSTLEIQRTEQGDSAMYLCANSSRTPNTGELFFGEGSRLTVL.

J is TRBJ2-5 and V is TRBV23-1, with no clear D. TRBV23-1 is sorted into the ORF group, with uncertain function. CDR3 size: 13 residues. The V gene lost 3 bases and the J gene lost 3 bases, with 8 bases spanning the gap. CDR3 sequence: CASSHPGKETQYF. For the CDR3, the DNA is TGCGCCAGCAGTCATCCTGGGAAAGAGACCCAGTACTTC.

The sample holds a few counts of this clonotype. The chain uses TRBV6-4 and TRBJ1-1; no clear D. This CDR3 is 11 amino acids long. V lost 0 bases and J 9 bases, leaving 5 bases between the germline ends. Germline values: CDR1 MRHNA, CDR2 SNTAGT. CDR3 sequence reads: CASSDSTKAFF. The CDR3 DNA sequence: TGTGCCAGCAGTGACTCTACGAAAGCTTTCTTT.

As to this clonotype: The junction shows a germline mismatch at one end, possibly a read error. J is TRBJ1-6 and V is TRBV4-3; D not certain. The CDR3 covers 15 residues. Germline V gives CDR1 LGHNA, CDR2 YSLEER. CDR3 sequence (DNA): TGCGCCAGCAGCCAAGATCAAGGGTCTTGGGCATGCCTCCGCTTT. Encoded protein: CASSQDQGSWACLRF.

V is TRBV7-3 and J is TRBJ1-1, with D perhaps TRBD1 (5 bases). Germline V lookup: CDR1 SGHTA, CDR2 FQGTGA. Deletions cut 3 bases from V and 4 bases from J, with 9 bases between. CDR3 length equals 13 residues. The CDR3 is CASSFWTTTEAFF. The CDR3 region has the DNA TGTGCCAGCAGCTTTTGGACAACCACTGAAGCTTTCTTT.

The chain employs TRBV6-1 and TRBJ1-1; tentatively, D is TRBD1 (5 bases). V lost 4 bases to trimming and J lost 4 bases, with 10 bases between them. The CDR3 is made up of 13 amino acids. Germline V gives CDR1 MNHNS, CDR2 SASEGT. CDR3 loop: CASSVRQRTEAFF. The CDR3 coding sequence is TGTGCCAGCAGTGTCAGACAGCGCACTGAAGCTTTCTTT.

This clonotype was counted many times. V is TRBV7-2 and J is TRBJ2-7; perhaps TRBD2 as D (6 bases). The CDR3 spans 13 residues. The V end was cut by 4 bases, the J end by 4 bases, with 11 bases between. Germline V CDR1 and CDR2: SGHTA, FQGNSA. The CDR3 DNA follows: TGTGCCAGCAGCTCCTGGAGGGAGTACGAGCAGTACTTC. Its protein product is CASSSWREYEQYF.